These T cell receptor beta chains were read from a single sample in a study of blood T cell repertoires in COVID-19. Using immunoSEQ multiplex PCR, the repertoire was profiled, and TCRdb retains in-frame clones only, with some absent. The sample lists hundreds of thousands of clones, roughly 90% occurring once. The sequencing sample was made of PBMCs or T cells enriched from blood (not recorded which). Receptors originate from a woman aged 45 to 65 who had been exposed to COVID-19. Each CDR3 is given with its conserved first and last residue. The D gene is left open where the match is weak. A row's size may be missing; if present it is once, few, many or a size class.

v_call,d_call,j_call,cdr3_length,clone_size,cdr3_nt,cdr3_aa
TRBV5-4,-,TRBJ2-2,14,-,TGTGCCAGCGGGAGGCAGGGACGCGACGGGGAGCTGTTTTTT,CASGRQGRDGELFF
TRBV7-9,-,TRBJ1-2,15,-,TGTGCCAGCAGCTCTAGCCGAACAGTTTCCTATGGCTACACCTTC,CASSSSRTVSYGYTF
TRBV27,TRBD1,TRBJ2-4,16,-,TGTGCCAGCAGTTCGGGGACAGGGTTGGCCAAAAACATTCAGTACTTC,CASSSGTGLAKNIQYF
TRBV28,-,TRBJ1-6,15,-,TGTGCCAGCAGTCCCCGACTTGGGGGCAATTCACCCCTCCACTTT,CASSPRLGGNSPLHF
TRBV5-1,-,TRBJ2-7,14,-,TGCGCCAGCAGCTTGGTTGACAGCTCCTACGAGCAGTACTTC,CASSLVDSSYEQYF
TRBV9,-,TRBJ2-5,15,-,TGTGCCAACAAGACCCCTGGGCCACGAAGGGAGACCCAGTACTTC,CANKTPGPRRETQYF
TRBV6-5,-,TRBJ1-4,14,once,TGTGCCAGCAGGAGGGGGGGGGCGGAGGAAAAACTGTTTTTT,CASRRGGAEEKLFF
TRBV7-9,TRBD2,TRBJ2-3,15,-,TGTGCCAGCAGCTTCACTAGCGGGGGTTATGATACGCAGTATTTT,CASSFTSGGYDTQYF
TRBV24-1,-,TRBJ1-1,14,-,TGTGCCACCAGTGATGAACGCTCGGGTTCTGAAGCTTTCTTT,CATSDERSGSEAFF
TRBV6-1,-,TRBJ2-2,18,-,TGTGCCAGCAGTGAATTCGTGCTAACCAGGGCGAACACCGGGGAGCTGTTTTTT,CASSEFVLTRANTGELFF
TRBV6-4,-,TRBJ1-5,17,-,TGTGCCAGCACCCAGCCCCGACGAGGGATGGGAGTTCAGCCCCAGCATTTT,CASTQPRRGMGVQPQHF
TRBV2,TRBD1,TRBJ2-3,14,-,TGTGCCAGCGGAAGGGACAGGGGAGAAGATACGCAGTATTTT,CASGRDRGEDTQYF
TRBV6-5,TRBD1,TRBJ1-2,13,-,TGTGCCAGCACTATTTGGACAGGGGATGGCTACACCTTC,CASTIWTGDGYTF
TRBV7-9,TRBD2,TRBJ2-1,18,-,TGTGCCAGCAGCTCAACGACTAGCGGGGGGCAGATCTACAATGAGCAGTTCTTC,CASSSTTSGGQIYNEQFF
TRBV5-6,TRBD1,TRBJ2-7,17,once,TGTGCCAGCAGCTTGTATGCAGGGGGTCCCAATTCGGGCGAGCAGTACTTC,CASSLYAGGPNSGEQYF
TRBV6-5,-,TRBJ1-1,12,-,TGTGCCAGCAGTTACAGGGGAGGGGGTGCTTTCTTT,CASSYRGGGAFF
TRBV5-6,-,TRBJ2-5,15,-,TGTGCCAGCAGCTTGGTACGGGGGGCCAGGGAGACCCAGTACTTC,CASSLVRGARETQYF
TRBV6-4,-,TRBJ1-5,13,-,TGTGCCAGCACCTCGTGGAGGCCTCAGCCCCAGCATTTT,CASTSWRPQPQHF
TRBV5-4,TRBD1,TRBJ2-7,15,-,TGTGCCAGCAGCTTGGGGGACAGAAGAATCTACGAGCAGTACTTC,CASSLGDRRIYEQYF
TRBV28,-,TRBJ1-2,13,few,TGTGCCAGCAGGCACAAGACTAACTATGGCTACACCTTC,CASRHKTNYGYTF
TRBV29-1,-,TRBJ1-1,14,-,TGCAGCGTTGAAGTGGGCAGCATGAACACTGAAGCTTTCTTT,CSVEVGSMNTEAFF
TRBV4-2,-,TRBJ2-2,14,-,TGTGCCAGCAGCGCCACTGATTACACCGGGGAGCTGTTTTTT,CASSATDYTGELFF
TRBV15,TRBD1,TRBJ1-4,16,-,TGTGCCACCAGCAGACAGGGGGATGCTACTAATGAAAAACTGTTTTTT,CATSRQGDATNEKLFF
TRBV28,-,TRBJ1-6,13,-,TGTGCCAGCAGTTTCAGGGGTGGTTCACCCCTCCACTTT,CASSFRGGSPLHF
TRBV7-2,TRBD1,TRBJ1-5,13,once,TGTGCCAGCAGCCAGGACAGGGATCAGCCCCAGCATTTT,CASSQDRDQPQHF
TRBV5-1,TRBD1,TRBJ2-2,20,-,TGCGCCAGCAGCTTGTTCCCCGGGGACAGGGATTGGTCCCCGACCGGGGAGCTGTTTTTT,CASSLFPGDRDWSPTGELFF
TRBV14,-,TRBJ2-7,14,once,TGTGCCAGCAGCCAAGTTTCAGGCCTCTACGAGCAGTACTTC,CASSQVSGLYEQYF
TRBV12-5,TRBD1,TRBJ1-2,13,-,TGTGCTAGTGGTTTGACGACAGGGGATGGCTACACCTTC,CASGLTTGDGYTF
TRBV4-1,TRBD2,TRBJ2-3,15,-,TGCGCCAGCAGCCTACGACTAGCGGGGGCAGATACGCAGTATTTT,CASSLRLAGADTQYF
TRBV5-1,-,TRBJ1-2,12,-,TGCGCCAGCAACTCCGACGGGTATGGCTACACCTTC,CASNSDGYGYTF
TRBV5-1,TRBD1,TRBJ1-2,13,few,TGCGCCAGCAGCTCAAGACAGGGGGATGGCTACACCTTC,CASSSRQGDGYTF
TRBV6-5,TRBD1,TRBJ2-7,15,once,TGTGCCAGCACGCCCGGGACAGGGGAATACTCCGAGCAGTACTTC,CASTPGTGEYSEQYF
TRBV7-2,TRBD1,TRBJ2-5,15,-,TGTGCCAGCAGCCCCCAGGACAGGGGCGTGGAGACCCAGTACTTC,CASSPQDRGVETQYF
TRBV2,-,TRBJ1-5,14,-,TGTGCCAGCATTATTGACAGAAGCAATCAGCCCCAGCATTTT,CASIIDRSNQPQHF
TRBV19,TRBD1,TRBJ1-2,13,-,TGTGCCAGTAGAGACAGGGGGCGTCATGGCTACACCTTC,CASRDRGRHGYTF
TRBV28,-,TRBJ1-5,13,-,TGTGCCAGCAGTTTATCAGGGAATCAGCCCCAGCATTTT,CASSLSGNQPQHF
TRBV5-1,TRBD2,TRBJ2-3,15,-,TGCGCCAGCAGCTTAGCGGGGTACGGGGTAGATACGCAGTATTTT,CASSLAGYGVDTQYF
TRBV4-1,TRBD2,TRBJ2-2,15,-,TGCGCCAGCAGCCCGGGGCGGGGGTACACCGGGGAGCTGTTTTTT,CASSPGRGYTGELFF
TRBV19,TRBD1,TRBJ1-2,14,-,TGTGCCAGCCAGACAGGGGATTGGGACTATGGCTACACCTTC,CASQTGDWDYGYTF
TRBV4-2,TRBD2,TRBJ2-1,16,few,TGTGCCAGCAGCCGTCAACTAGCGGGGGGCTACAATGAGCAGTTCTTC,CASSRQLAGGYNEQFF
TRBV5-1,-,TRBJ1-3,17,-,TGCGCCAGCAGCTTGCCGACAGACGCTTACTCTGGAAACACCATATATTTT,CASSLPTDAYSGNTIYF
TRBV11-1,-,TRBJ2-1,14,-,TGTGCCACCGCGAGGGGGGGTGAGGGCTATGAGCAGTTCTTC,CATARGGEGYEQFF
TRBV7-9,TRBD1,TRBJ2-7,16,-,TGTGCCAGCAGCCCCCAAGGACAGGGGGCACGAAACGAGCAGTACTTC,CASSPQGQGARNEQYF
TRBV6-1,-,TRBJ1-5,15,-,TGTGCCAGCAGTGAGTTTGGATCGGGTGGGCAGCCCCAGCATTTT,CASSEFGSGGQPQHF
TRBV18,-,TRBJ1-3,16,-,TGTGCCAGCTCAGCCGGCACGACAGCCTCTGGAAACACCATATATTTT,CASSAGTTASGNTIYF
TRBV5-4,TRBD1,TRBJ2-5,14,-,TGTGCCACGCAAGTTACAGGGGCGATTCAGACCCAGTACTTC,CATQVTGAIQTQYF
TRBV19,-,TRBJ2-2,16,-,TGTGCCAGTAGTATAAGGGTCGGGGGGAACACCGGGGAGCTGTTTTTT,CASSIRVGGNTGELFF
TRBV11-2,TRBD2,TRBJ2-3,17,-,TGTGCCAGCTCCTGGACTAGCGGGGTACTATTCACAGATACGCAGTATTTT,CASSWTSGVLFTDTQYF
TRBV6-4,TRBD1,TRBJ2-3,14,-,TGTGCCAGCAGCCACGGGACAGCTACAGATACGCAGTATTTT,CASSHGTATDTQYF
TRBV19,-,TRBJ1-2,12,-,TGTGCCAGTAGTCTCCTTCGGAGCGGCTACACCTTC,CASSLLRSGYTF
TRBV13,TRBD2,TRBJ2-1,16,-,TGTGCCAGCAGCTCCCTCCGGACTAGCGGGGGGAATGAGCAGTTCTTC,CASSSLRTSGGNEQFF
TRBV6-5,-,TRBJ2-7,15,-,TGTGCCAGCAGTTACTCATCGCTGAGAACCGACGAGCAGTACTTC,CASSYSSLRTDEQYF
TRBV6-1,-,TRBJ2-1,13,-,TGTGCCAGCAGTGAATCGGGAGTTCAGGGGCAGTTCTTC,CASSESGVQGQFF
TRBV10-3,TRBD2,TRBJ2-7,14,-,TGTGCCATCAGTGAAGGGACTAGATCCTACGAGCAGTACTTC,CAISEGTRSYEQYF
TRBV5-6,-,TRBJ2-2,16,-,TGTGCCAGCAGCTTGCCATTTGGCAGGGACACCGGGGAGCTGTTTTTT,CASSLPFGRDTGELFF
TRBV19,-,TRBJ1-1,14,-,TGTGCCAGTAGTTGGGACACCGACTACACTGAAGCTTTCTTT,CASSWDTDYTEAFF